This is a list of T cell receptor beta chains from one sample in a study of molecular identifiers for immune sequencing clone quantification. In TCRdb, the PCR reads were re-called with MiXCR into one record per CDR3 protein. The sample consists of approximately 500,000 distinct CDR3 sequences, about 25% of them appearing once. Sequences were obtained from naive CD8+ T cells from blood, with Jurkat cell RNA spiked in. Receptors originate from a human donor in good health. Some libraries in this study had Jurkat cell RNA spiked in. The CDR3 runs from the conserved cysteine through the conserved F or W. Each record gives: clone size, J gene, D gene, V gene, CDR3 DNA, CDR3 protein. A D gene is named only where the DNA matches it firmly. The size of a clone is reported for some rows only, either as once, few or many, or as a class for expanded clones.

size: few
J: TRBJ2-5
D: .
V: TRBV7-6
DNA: TGTGCCAGCAGCTTCCTTGGCTCCCCCCAAGAGACCCAGTACTTC
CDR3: CASSFLGSPQETQYF

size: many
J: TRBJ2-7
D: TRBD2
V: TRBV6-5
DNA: TGTGCCAGCAGTTACTCGGGAGGGAGATCCTACGAGCAGTACTTC
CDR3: CASSYSGGRSYEQYF

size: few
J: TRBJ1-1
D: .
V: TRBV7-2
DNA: TGTGCCAGCAGCTTCATTTACGCCTCAGGGTTGAACACTGAAGCTTTCTTT
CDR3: CASSFIYASGLNTEAFF

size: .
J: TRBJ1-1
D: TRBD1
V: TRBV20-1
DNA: TGCAGTGCCACCGACAGGGGTCGGACTGAAGCTTTCTTT
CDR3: CSATDRGRTEAFF

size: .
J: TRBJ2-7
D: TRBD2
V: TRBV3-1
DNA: TGTGCCAGCAGCCAAGATCCCAGCGGGACTTACGAGCAGTACTTC
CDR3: CASSQDPSGTYEQYF

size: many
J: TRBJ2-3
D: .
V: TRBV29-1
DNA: TGCAGTGGAGGGGCAGATACGCAGTATTTT
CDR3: CSGGADTQYF

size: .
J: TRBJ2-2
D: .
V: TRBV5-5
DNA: TGTGCCAGCAGCTTGGAGAGGGGGTTAGGCACCGGGGAGCTGTTTTTT
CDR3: CASSLERGLGTGELFF

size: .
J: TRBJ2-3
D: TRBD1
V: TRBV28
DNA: TGTGCCAGCAGTCCCAACACCGACAGGGTCCACACAGATACGCAGTATTTT
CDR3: CASSPNTDRVHTDTQYF

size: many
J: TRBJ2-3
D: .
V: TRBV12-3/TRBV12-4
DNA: TGTGCCAGCAGTTTAGAACAGCATACGCAGTATTTT
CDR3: CASSLEQHTQYF

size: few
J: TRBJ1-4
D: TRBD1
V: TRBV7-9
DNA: TGTGCCAGCAGCTTATGGACAGGGCCCGGGAATGAAAAACTGTTTTTT
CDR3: CASSLWTGPGNEKLFF

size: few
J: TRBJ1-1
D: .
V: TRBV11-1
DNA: TGTGCCAGCAGCTTATTTGGTCCGAACACTGAAGCTTTCTTT
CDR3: CASSLFGPNTEAFF

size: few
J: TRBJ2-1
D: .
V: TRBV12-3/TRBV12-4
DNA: TGTGCCAGCAGTCCAGCCTTCCGAGAAGGCAATGAGCAGTTCTTC
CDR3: CASSPAFREGNEQFF

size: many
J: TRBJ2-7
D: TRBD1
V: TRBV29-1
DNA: TGCAGCGTTGCGACAGGGAACTCCTACGAGCAGTACTTC
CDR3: CSVATGNSYEQYF

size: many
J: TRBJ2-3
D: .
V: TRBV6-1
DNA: TGTGCCAGCAGTGGCATCGGAAGTTCAGATACGCAGTATTTT
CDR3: CASSGIGSSDTQYF

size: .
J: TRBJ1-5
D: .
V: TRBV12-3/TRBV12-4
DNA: TGTGCCAGCAGTTTCATTCTGGAGGGCCCCCCAATAATGGATCAGCCCCGGCATTTT
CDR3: CASSFILEGPPIMDQPRHF

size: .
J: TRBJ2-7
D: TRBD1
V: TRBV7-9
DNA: TGTGCCAGCAGCTTAGGACAGGGGGTAGTCTACGAGCGGTACTTC
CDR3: CASSLGQGVVYERYF

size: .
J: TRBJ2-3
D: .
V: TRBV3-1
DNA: TGTGCCAGCAGCCAACCCCATATGGAGGCGTCAGATACGCAGTATTTT
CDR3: CASSQPHMEASDTQYF

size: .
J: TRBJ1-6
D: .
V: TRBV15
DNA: TGTGCCACCAGCAGAGATCTGGGTTCACCCCTCCACTTT
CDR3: CATSRDLGSPLHF

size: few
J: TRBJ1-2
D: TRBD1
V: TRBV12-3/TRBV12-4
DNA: TGTGCCAGCAACATGGACAGGGGGAAAGGCTACACCTTC
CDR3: CASNMDRGKGYTF

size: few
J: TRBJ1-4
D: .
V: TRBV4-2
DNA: TGTGCCAGCAGCCAAGAGGACCTCAATGAAAAACTGTTTTTT
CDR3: CASSQEDLNEKLFF

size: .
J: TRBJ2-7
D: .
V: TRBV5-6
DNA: TGTGCCAGCAGCTCAACCCCCCCCGAGCAGTACTTC
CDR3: CASSSTPPEQYF

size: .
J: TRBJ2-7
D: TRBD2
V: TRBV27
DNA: TGTGCCAGCAGTCAACTAGCGGGGGTCTACGAGCAGTACTTC
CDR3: CASSQLAGVYEQYF

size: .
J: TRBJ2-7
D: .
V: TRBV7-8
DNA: TGTGCCAGCAGCTTATTTTCCCCTAGTCTGAACGAGCAGTACTTC
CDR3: CASSLFSPSLNEQYF

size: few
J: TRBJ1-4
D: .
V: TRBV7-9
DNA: TGTGCCAGCAGCTTCACGGACTGGGGAAATGAAAAACTGTTTTTT
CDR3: CASSFTDWGNEKLFF

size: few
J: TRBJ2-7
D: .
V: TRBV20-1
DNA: TGCAGTGCTAGAGCCCCGGGGGACAGTAGCTCCTACGAGCAGTACTTC
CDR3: CSARAPGDSSSYEQYF

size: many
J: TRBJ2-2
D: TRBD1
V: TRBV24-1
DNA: TGTGCCACCAGTGACCCCGGGACAGGAAGGACCGGGGAGCTGTTTTTT
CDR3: CATSDPGTGRTGELFF

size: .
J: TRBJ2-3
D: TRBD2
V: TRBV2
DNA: TGTGCCAGCAGTGGGGGACTATTCCTCACAGATACGCAGTATTTT
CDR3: CASSGGLFLTDTQYF

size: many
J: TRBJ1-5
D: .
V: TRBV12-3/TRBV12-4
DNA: TGTGCCAGCAGTCGTAATCAGTTAGTTCAGCCCCAGCATTTT
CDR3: CASSRNQLVQPQHF

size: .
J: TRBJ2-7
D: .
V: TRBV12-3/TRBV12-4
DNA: TGTGCCAGCAGTTTATCCATGAGGGAGCAGTACTTC
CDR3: CASSLSMREQYF

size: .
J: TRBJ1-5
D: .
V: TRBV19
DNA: TGTGCCAGTAGTATCCTCGGGCAGGGGAATCAGCCCCAGCATTTT
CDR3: CASSILGQGNQPQHF

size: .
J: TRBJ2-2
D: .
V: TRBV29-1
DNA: TGCAGCGTCCCCCTAGGTCTCGGGACCGGGGAGCTGTTTTTT
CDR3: CSVPLGLGTGELFF

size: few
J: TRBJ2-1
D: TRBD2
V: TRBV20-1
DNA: TGCAGTGCTTTCGTAGCGGGAGTATCCTCCTACAATGAGCAGTTCTTC
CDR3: CSAFVAGVSSYNEQFF

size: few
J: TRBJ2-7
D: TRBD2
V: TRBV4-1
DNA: TGCGCCAGCAGCCCCTTTAGCGGGGGGGCGTTTGAGCAGTACTTC
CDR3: CASSPFSGGAFEQYF

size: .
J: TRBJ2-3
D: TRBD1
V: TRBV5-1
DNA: TGCGCCAGCACCTCGCAACTTACCGGGACAGGGGGCGGGACAGATACGCAGTATTTT
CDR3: CASTSQLTGTGGGTDTQYF

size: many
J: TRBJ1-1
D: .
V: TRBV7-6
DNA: TGTGCCAGCAGCTTAGCGGCGGGATCTTACACTGAAGCTTTCTTT
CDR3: CASSLAAGSYTEAFF

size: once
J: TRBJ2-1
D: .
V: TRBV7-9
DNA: TGTGCCAGCAGCGACGGGCTGTACAATGAGCAGTTCTTC
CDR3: CASSDGLYNEQFF

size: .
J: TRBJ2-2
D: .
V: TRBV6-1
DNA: TGTGCCACCGAGGGGACCGGGGAGCTGTTTTTT
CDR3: CATEGTGELFF

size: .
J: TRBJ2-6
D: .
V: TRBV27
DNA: TGTGCCAGCAGTTTATGGCTAGGTGGGGCCAACGTCCTGACTTTC
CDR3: CASSLWLGGANVLTF

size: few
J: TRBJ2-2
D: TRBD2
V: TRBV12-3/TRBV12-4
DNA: TGTGCCAGCAGTGAGCCCGGGACTAGCGGGAGGGCATACACCGGGGAGCTGTTTTTT
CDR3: CASSEPGTSGRAYTGELFF

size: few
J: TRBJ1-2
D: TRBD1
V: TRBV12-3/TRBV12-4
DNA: TGTGCCAGCACTCCCAGGTGGCAGGGGGCTTTCACCTTC
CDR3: CASTPRWQGAFTF

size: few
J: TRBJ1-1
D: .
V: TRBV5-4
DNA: TGTGCCAGCAGCTTGGTTGGCGGGGGGGATGAAGCTTTCTTT
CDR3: CASSLVGGGDEAFF

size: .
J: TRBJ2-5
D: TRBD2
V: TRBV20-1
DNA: TGCAGTGCTAGAGAGGAGACTAGCGGACGAGAGACCCAGTACTTC
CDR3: CSAREETSGRETQYF

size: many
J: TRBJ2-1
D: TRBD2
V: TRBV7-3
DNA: TGTGCCAGCAGCGGGGGACTAGTCTCCTACAATGAGCAGTTCTTC
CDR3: CASSGGLVSYNEQFF

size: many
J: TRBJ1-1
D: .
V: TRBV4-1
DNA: TGCGCCAGCAGCCAAGAAGCGAGGACAGCCAGCTATGAAGCTTTCTTT
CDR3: CASSQEARTASYEAFF

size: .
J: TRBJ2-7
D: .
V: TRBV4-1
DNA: TGCGCCAGCAGCCAAGATCGGAGCCGGACGCTTCACTTC
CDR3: CASSQDRSRTLHF

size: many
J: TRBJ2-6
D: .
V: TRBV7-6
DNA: TGTGCCAGCAGCTTAGGAGGACAGAGCTTCTCTGGGGCCAACGTCCTGACTTTC
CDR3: CASSLGGQSFSGANVLTF

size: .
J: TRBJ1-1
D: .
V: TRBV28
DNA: TGTGCCAGCAGCCCTCATGGGGAGATGAACACTGAAGCTTTCTTT
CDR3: CASSPHGEMNTEAFF

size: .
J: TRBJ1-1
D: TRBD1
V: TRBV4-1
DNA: TGCGCCAGCAGTTACAGGGGTAGTGGAACTGAAGCTTTCTTT
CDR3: CASSYRGSGTEAFF

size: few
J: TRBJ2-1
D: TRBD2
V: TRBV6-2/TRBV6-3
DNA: TGTGCCAGCAGTTACTTAGCGGGAGGAGGGGGCAATGAGCAGTTCTTC
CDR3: CASSYLAGGGGNEQFF

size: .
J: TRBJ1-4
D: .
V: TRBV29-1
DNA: TGCAGCGCCGAACAGCGTCGGGCTGAAAAACTGTTTTTT
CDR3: CSAEQRRAEKLFF

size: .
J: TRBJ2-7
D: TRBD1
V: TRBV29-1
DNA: TGCAGCGTCACTGAGGGGGCCTCCTACGAGCAGTACTTC
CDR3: CSVTEGASYEQYF

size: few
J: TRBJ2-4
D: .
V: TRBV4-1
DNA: TGCGCCAGCAGCCCAAGGGGGGATACCATTCAGTACTTC
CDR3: CASSPRGDTIQYF

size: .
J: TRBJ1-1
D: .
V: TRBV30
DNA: TGTGCCCTGGACGGGGCCGACGTGTACACTGAAGCTTTCTTT
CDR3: CALDGADVYTEAFF